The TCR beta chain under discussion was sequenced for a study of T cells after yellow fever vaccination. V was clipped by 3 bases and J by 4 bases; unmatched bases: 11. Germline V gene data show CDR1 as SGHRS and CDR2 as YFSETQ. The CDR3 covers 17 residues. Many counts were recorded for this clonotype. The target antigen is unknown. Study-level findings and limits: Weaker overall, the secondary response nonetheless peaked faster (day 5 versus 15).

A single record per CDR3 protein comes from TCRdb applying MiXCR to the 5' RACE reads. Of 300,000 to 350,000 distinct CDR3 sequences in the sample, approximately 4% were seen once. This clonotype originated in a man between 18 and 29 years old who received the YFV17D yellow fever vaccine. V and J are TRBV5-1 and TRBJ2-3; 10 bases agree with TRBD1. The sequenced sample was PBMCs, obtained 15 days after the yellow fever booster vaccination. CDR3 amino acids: CASSSTPETGGPDTQYF. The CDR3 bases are TGCGCCAGCAGCTCCACCCCCGAGACAGGGGGCCCAGATACGCAGTATTTT.